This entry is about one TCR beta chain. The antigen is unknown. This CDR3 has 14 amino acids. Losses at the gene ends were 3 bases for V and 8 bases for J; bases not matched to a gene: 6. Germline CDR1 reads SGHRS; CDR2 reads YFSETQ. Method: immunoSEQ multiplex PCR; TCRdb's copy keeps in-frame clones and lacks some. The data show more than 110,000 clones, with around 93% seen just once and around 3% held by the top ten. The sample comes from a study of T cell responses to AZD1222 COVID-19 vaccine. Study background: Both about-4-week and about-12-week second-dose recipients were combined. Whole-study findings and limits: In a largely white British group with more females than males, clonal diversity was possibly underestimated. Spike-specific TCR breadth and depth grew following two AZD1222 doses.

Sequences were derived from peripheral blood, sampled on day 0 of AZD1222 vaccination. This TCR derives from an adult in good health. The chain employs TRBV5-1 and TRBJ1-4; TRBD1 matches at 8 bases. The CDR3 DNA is TGCGCCAGCAGCTATGACAGGGGTGGGGAAAAACTGTTTTTT. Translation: CASSYDRGGEKLFF.